One and the same sample provided the 12 T cell receptor beta chains below, sequenced in a study of T cell responses to AZD1222 COVID-19 vaccine. Sequenced by immunoSEQ multiplex PCR; TCRdb stores in-frame clones only, minus some. The sample shows 150,000 to 190,000 clones, 90% to 95% of them seen only once. This specimen consisted of peripheral blood, obtained 28 days after the second AZD1222 dose. The receptors were gathered from an adult who received the AZD1222 COVID-19 vaccine.

This chain links TRBV30 with TRBJ2-1; TRBD1 matches 9 bases. CDR3 size: 16 residues. CDR1 is GTSNPN, CDR2 SVGIG, per germline (reference sequence). The CDR3 nucleotides are TGTGTAGTAACCGGGACAGGGTCACCCTCCTACAATGAGCAGTTCTTC. This translates into CVVTGTGSPSYNEQFF.

The CDR3 DNA is TGTGCCAGTAGCCCGGGACAGGGCCGATATGGCTACACCTTC. Its translation is CASSPGQGRYGYTF. The chain is built from TRBV19 and TRBJ1-2; 9 bases fit TRBD1. After removal of 6 bases from V and 5 bases from J, the junction contained 7 bases not matched to a gene. The CDR3 loop spans 14 amino acids. Per germline, CDR1 LNHDA and CDR2 SQIVND (reference sequence). Full variable domain (missing parts from reference TRBV19 and TRBJ1-2): DGGITQSPKYLFRKEGQNVTLSCEQNLNHDAMYWYRQDPGQGLRLIYYSQIVNDFQKGDIAEGYSVSREKKESFPLTVTSAQKNPTAFYLCASSPGQGRYGYTFGSGTRLTVV.

The chain links TRBV7-9 to TRBJ1-1; a weak D match, TRBD1 (5 bases). Germline V gene data show CDR1 as SEHNR and CDR2 as FQNEAQ (reference sequence). Between the trimmed V and J ends, which lost 5 bases and 3 bases, there was a span of 16 bases. This CDR3 has 15 residues. As DNA, the CDR3 is TGTGCCAGCAGCCCCCACTGGGGGTCCTACACTGAAGCTTTCTTT. Protein: CASSPHWGSYTEAFF.

The J gene is TRBJ2-3, the V gene TRBV9; tentative D call: TRBD1 (6 bases). Germline CDR1 and CDR2: SGDLS and YYNGEE. This CDR3 region has 13 residues. V was shortened by 3 bases and J by 4 bases, with 9 bases between the two germline ends. CDR3 DNA: TGTGCCAGCAGCGAACAGGGTGCAGATACGCAGTATTTT. As protein: CASSEQGADTQYF.

The V gene is TRBV6-5, the J gene TRBJ2-2; unclear D gene. Trimming took off 7 bases at V and 4 bases at J, with 16 bases between the two ends. The CDR3 spans 15 residues. From germline, CDR1 is MNHEY and CDR2 SVGAGI. CDR3 sequence (DNA): TGTGCCAGCAAAGAAAGGTTTTTTGGCACCGGGGAGCTGTTTTTT. Translating it yields CASKERFFGTGELFF.

V and J are TRBV9 and TRBJ2-5; 7 positions agree with TRBD1. There are 13 residues in the CDR3. V was pared by 2 bases and J by 5 bases, with 3 bases of the junction left unmatched. Germline V gives CDR1 SGDLS, CDR2 YYNGEE. The CDR3 reads CASSVGQWETQYF. The DNA of the CDR3 is TGTGCCAGCAGCGTGGGACAGTGGGAGACCCAGTACTTC.

The gene calls are TRBV6-4 and TRBJ1-6; no definite D call. This CDR3 spans 15 amino acids. The germline V and J ends were trimmed by 5 bases and 6 bases, with 14 bases remaining between them. Germline CDR1 MRHNA, CDR2 SNTAGT. The CDR3 DNA follows: TGTGCCAGCAGTTTACAGAAAGGCCCTAATTCACCCCTCCACTTT. Protein sequence: CASSLQKGPNSPLHF.

The chain uses TRBV3-1 (or the pseudogene TRBV3-2) and TRBJ2-5; 7 bases agree with TRBD2. The CDR3 has 17 residues. J gave up 2 bases and V 4 bases, and 13 bases lay outside the gene matches. Per germline, CDR1 LGHDT and CDR2 YNNKEL (reference sequence). This chain's CDR3 is CASSPPPQLARQETQYF. The CDR3 DNA sequence: TGTGCCAGCAGCCCTCCCCCCCAACTAGCGAGACAAGAGACCCAGTACTTC.

This clone was counted a single time. The rearrangement links TRBV7-8 to TRBJ1-3; D is undetermined. Germline values: CDR1 SGHVS, CDR2 FQNEAQ. The CDR3 totals 15 residues. Trimming left V 5 bases short and J 2 bases short, with 13 bases between. In DNA form, the CDR3 reads TGTGCCAGCAGCAGCCCCTGGGCCCCTGGAAACACCATATATTTT. The encoded protein is CASSSPWAPGNTIYF.

J is TRBJ2-3 and V is TRBV27; 8 bases align to TRBD2. The CDR3 loop spans 14 amino acids. After removal of 2 bases from V and 6 bases from J, the junction contained 4 bases not matched to a gene. Germline V gene sequence: CDR1 MNHEY, CDR2 SMNVEV (reference sequence). In nucleotides, the CDR3 is TGTGCCAGCAGTTTAATAGCGGGGTGGGATACGCAGTATTTT. Protein sequence: CASSLIAGWDTQYF.

The chain uses TRBV27 and TRBJ2-2; D is undetermined. Germline V gives CDR1 MNHEY, CDR2 SMNVEV (reference sequence). V lost 5 bases, J lost 7 bases, and 11 bases lay in between. The CDR3 contains 13 residues. The CDR3 DNA follows: TGTGCCAGCAGTGTAGTCAGAGGCGGGGAGCTGTTTTTT. This encodes CASSVVRGGELFF.

The V gene is TRBV5-1, the J gene TRBJ2-5; D is possibly TRBD1 (6 bases). V was cut by 4 bases and J by 4 bases, with 8 bases left in between. Germline CDR1 reads SGHRS; CDR2 reads YFSETQ. CDR3 length equals 12 residues. The CDR3 bases are TGCGCCAGCAGCCAGGACAGAGAGACCCAGTACTTC. Translating gives CASSQDRETQYF.